The sequence of this TCR beta chain was determined in a study of blood T cell repertoires in COVID-19. Study in general: From the United States, Italy and Spain came samples of acute and convalescent COVID-19.

Here immunoSEQ multiplex PCR was the method, and the copy in TCRdb shows in-frame clones only, minus some. Of some 250,000 clones detected, about three quarters appear once; the ten largest clones hold 2.5% to 4%. CDR3 length: 14 amino acids. In germline, CDR1 is ENHRY, CDR2 SYGVKD. After removal of 6 bases from V and 9 bases from J, the junction contained 8 bases not matched to a gene. The receptor was isolated from a woman of 80 years or more with acute or convalescent COVID-19. The J gene is TRBJ1-6, the V gene TRBV10-3, with 7 bases matching TRBD1. Sequencing was performed on peripheral blood. The CDR3 sequence: CAIRGTAAASPLHF. For the CDR3, the DNA is TGTGCCATCAGGGGGACAGCTGCTGCTTCACCCCTCCACTTT.